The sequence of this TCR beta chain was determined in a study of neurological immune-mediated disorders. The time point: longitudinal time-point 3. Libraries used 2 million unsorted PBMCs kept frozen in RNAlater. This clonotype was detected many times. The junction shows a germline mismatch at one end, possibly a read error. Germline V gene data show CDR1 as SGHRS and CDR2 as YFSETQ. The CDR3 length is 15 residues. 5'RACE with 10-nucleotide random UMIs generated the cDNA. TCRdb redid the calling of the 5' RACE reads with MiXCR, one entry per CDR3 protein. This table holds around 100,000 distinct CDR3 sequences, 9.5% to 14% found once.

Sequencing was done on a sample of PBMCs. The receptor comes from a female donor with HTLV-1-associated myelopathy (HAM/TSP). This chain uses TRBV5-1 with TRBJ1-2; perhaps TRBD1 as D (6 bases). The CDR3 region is CASSLDSPTYYGYTF. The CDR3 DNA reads TGCGCCAGCAGTTTGGACAGCCCTACTTACTATGGCTACACCTTC.